The clone carrying this TCR beta chain was recorded many times. Its matching antigen is unknown. The investigators amplified TCR beta CDR3 regions from RNA transcripts. The HTBI primer set drove a first-round RT-PCR of the TCR CDR3. TCRdb redid the calling of the multiplex PCR reads with MiXCR, one entry per CDR3 protein. Of about 640,000 distinct CDR3 sequences listed, 20% to 25% are singletons. A NOSPECS grade of at least 4, a Clinical Activity Score of at least 3 and duration under 3 months were recorded in ophthalmopathy patients. Uncontrolled infection, other autoimmune disease, pregnancy or lactation led to exclusion. Every diagnosis used clinical symptoms, serum thyroxine and TRAb, thyroid ultrasound and orbital computed tomography. CDR1 MNHEY and CDR2 SMNVEV come from the germline V gene (reference sequence). CDR3 length equals 16 residues. J gave up 4 bases and V 6 bases, and 8 bases lay outside the gene matches.

These data originate in a study of T cells in Graves' hyperthyroidism and ophthalmopathy. Study observations and caveats: Ophthalmopathy stood apart from stable hyperthyroidism in a 13 V-J model.

Specimen: blood. J is TRBJ2-2 and V is TRBV27; 10 bases fit TRBD2. The sequence was collected from a man younger than 40 with Graves' ophthalmopathy. CDR3 in amino acids: CASRPPGLASTGELFF. The CDR3, as DNA: TGTGCCAGCAGACCGCCGGGACTAGCGAGCACCGGGGAGCTGTTTTTT.